Listed below are T cell receptor beta chains from one sample, sequenced in a study of blood T cell repertoires in COVID-19. This table comes from immunoSEQ multiplex PCR, and its TCRdb copy is limited to in-frame clones, with some not included. This table holds about 120,000 clones, approximately 92% found once. Input material: peripheral blood. Source of these receptors: a man in his 70s with active or convalescent COVID-19. Each CDR3 is given without its conserved first and last residue. Clone size is shown for a subset of rows, as once, few, many or a class of expanded clone.

. TRBJ2-3 TRBV3-1/TRBV3-2 ASSPWTSGSDDTQY
. TRBJ2-1 TRBV14 ASSQVGDGSYNEQF
. TRBJ1-6 TRBV21-1 ASSRNRGLKSPLH
. TRBJ1-1 TRBV18 ASSPQETVTNTEAF
. TRBJ2-3 TRBV9 ASSVGNSGSTDTQY
. TRBJ2-5 TRBV28 ASSFPPKGEYQETQY
. TRBJ2-1 TRBV5-1 ASSPWGLAGDNNEQF
. TRBJ2-1 TRBV4-2 ASSQAGTASNEQF
. TRBJ2-1 TRBV12-2 ASRRLLALSSYNEQF
. TRBJ1-5 TRBV27 ASSLQGKSNQPQH
. TRBJ1-2 TRBV7-2 ASSPGTGVYGYT
. TRBJ2-7 TRBV19 ASSTTGTGDYEQY
. TRBJ1-3 TRBV19 ASRRWPSSGNTIY
. TRBJ2-1 TRBV2 ASSGQGAASHNEQF
. TRBJ1-5 TRBV28 ASSLGQGVGQPQH
once TRBJ2-1 TRBV9 ASSVLGGAGGEQF
. TRBJ2-7 TRBV18 ASSQTSLREQY
few TRBJ2-7 TRBV15 ATSRGKGRGASEQY
. TRBJ2-6 TRBV20-1 SASSAGGSGANVLT
. TRBJ2-3 TRBV5-6 ASSYRDGTDTQY
few TRBJ1-5 TRBV19 ASSDSGTAISQPQH
. TRBJ2-5 TRBV10-2 ASSNAISGRRGETQY
. TRBJ2-4 TRBV30 AWSGTGSGNIQY